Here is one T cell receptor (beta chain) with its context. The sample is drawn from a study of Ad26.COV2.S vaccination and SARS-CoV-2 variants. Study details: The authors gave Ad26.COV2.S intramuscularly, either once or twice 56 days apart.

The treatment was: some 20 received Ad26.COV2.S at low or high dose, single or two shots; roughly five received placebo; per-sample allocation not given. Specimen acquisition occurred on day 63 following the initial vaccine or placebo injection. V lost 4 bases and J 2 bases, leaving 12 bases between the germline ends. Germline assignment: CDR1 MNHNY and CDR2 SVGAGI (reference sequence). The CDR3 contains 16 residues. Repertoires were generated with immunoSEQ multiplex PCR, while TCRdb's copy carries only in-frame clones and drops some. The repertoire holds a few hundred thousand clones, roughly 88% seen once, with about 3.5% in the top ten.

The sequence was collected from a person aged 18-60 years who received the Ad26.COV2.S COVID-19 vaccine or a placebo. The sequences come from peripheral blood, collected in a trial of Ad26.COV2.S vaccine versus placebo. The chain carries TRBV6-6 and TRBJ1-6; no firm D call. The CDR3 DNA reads TGTGCCAGCAGTTCTTCAGGAGGGACCTATAATTCACCCCTCCACTTT. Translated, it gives CASSSSGGTYNSPLHF.